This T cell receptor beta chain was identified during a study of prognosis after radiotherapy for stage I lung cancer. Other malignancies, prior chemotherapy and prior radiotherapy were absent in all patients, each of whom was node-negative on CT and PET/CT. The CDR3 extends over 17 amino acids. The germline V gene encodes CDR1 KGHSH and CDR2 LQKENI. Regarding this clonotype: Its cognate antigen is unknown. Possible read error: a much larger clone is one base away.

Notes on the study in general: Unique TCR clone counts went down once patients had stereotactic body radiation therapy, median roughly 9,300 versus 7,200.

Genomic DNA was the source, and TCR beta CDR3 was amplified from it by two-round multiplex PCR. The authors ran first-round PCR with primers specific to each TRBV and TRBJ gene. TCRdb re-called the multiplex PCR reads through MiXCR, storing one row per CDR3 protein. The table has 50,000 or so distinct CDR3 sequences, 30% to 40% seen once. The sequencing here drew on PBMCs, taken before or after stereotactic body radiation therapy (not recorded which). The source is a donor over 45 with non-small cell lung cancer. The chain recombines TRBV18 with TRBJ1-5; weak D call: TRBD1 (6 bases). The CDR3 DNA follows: TGTGCCAGCTCACCATTGAGAGGGGGAAATAGCAATCAGCTCCAGCATTTT. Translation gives CASSPLRGGNSNQLQHF.